The rows below give T cell receptor beta chains drawn from one sample of a study of T cells in Graves' hyperthyroidism and ophthalmopathy. One entry per CDR3 protein, called by TCRdb with MiXCR from the multiplex PCR reads. The table has 750,000 to 950,000 distinct CDR3 sequences, 35% to 45% seen once. The sample taken for sequencing was blood. The source of these receptors is a man younger than 35 with Graves' hyperthyroidism. The CDR3 runs from the conserved cysteine through the conserved F or W. A D gene is named only where the DNA matches it firmly. Not every row has a clone size; where given, it reads once, few, many or a size class.

v_call	clone_size	d_call	j_call	cdr3_nt	cdr3_aa
TRBV14	few	TRBD2	TRBJ2-2	TGTGCCAGCAGCCAAGGACTAGCGACAAACACCGGGGAGCTGTTTTTT	CASSQGLATNTGELFF
TRBV7-9	many	TRBD2	TRBJ2-7	TGTGCCAGTTGTTTGACTAGCGGGAGTATGGCCGAGCAGTACTTC	CASCLTSGSMAEQYF
TRBV9	few	TRBD2	TRBJ2-5	TGTGCCAGCACCCTTAGCGGGGGGGCCGGAGAGACCCAGTACTTC	CASTLSGGAGETQYF
TRBV7-9	NA	NA	TRBJ1-5	TGTGCCAGCAGCCCCACAGGTCCCTATAGCAATCAGCCCCAGCATTTT	CASSPTGPYSNQPQHF
TRBV29-1	NA	NA	TRBJ2-3	TGCAGCGTGGGACCCAGGCCAGATACGCAGTATTTT	CSVGPRPDTQYF
TRBV20-1	many	NA	TRBJ1-1	TGCAGTGCTAGACTCCCCAGGGTGAACACTGAAGCTTTCTTT	CSARLPRVNTEAFF
TRBV12-3/TRBV12-4	many	NA	TRBJ2-7	TGTGCCAGCAGTTTCTCGGGGACACCGGACTACGAGCAGTACTTC	CASSFSGTPDYEQYF
TRBV12-3/TRBV12-4	NA	TRBD1	TRBJ1-2	TGTGCCAGCAGCCAACGGACAGGGGAGGACTATGGCTACACCTTC	CASSQRTGEDYGYTF
TRBV10-3	NA	NA	TRBJ2-7	TGTGCCACTGAAAGGTTGCGAGGTTACGAGCAGTACTTC	CATERLRGYEQYF
TRBV4-2	NA	NA	TRBJ1-6	TGTGCCAGCAGCAAAATTCACTCCTATAATTCACCCCTCCACTTT	CASSKIHSYNSPLHF
TRBV4-1	NA	NA	TRBJ2-6	TGCGCCAGCAGCCAAGGGGTGGCTGGGGCCAACGTCCTGACTTTC	CASSQGVAGANVLTF
TRBV9	NA	TRBD2	TRBJ2-5	TGTGCCAGCAGCACTACTAGCGGGGGGGATGTAGAGACCCAGTACTTC	CASSTTSGGDVETQYF
TRBV20-1	NA	NA	TRBJ2-2	TGCAGTGCTGCGACTGCGAACACCGGGGAGCTGTTTTTT	CSAATANTGELFF
TRBV20-1	few	TRBD1	TRBJ2-5	TGCAGTGCTAGACGGAGGCCGGGACAGGGGGAAGAGACCCAGTACTTC	CSARRRPGQGEETQYF
TRBV9	NA	NA	TRBJ1-6	TGTGCCAGCTCACCCCCGGGGACCCAGGGAAGTTCACCCCTCCACTTT	CASSPPGTQGSSPLHF
TRBV10-3	NA	TRBD1	TRBJ2-6	TGTGCCATCAGTGATGGAGGGACAGGGACCAACGTCCTGACTTTC	CAISDGGTGTNVLTF
TRBV6-1	NA	TRBD1	TRBJ1-4	TGTGCCAGCAGTCGGACCGGGACAGTGGTGAAACTGTTTTTT	CASSRTGTVVKLFF
TRBV12-3/TRBV12-4	few	NA	TRBJ2-5	TGTGCCAGCAGTAAACAGGGTACTAAAGAGACCCAGTACTTC	CASSKQGTKETQYF
TRBV14	many	TRBD1	TRBJ2-5	TGTGCCAGCAGCCCCCGACAGGGGTTCGGAGAGACCCAGTACTTC	CASSPRQGFGETQYF
TRBV10-3	many	NA	TRBJ1-6	TGTGCCATCAGTGAGTCGAACAGCAGATCACCCCTCCACTTT	CAISESNSRSPLHF
TRBV20-1	few	NA	TRBJ1-2	TGCAGTGCCCCCGGACGAGGTCTGAACTATGGCTACACCTTC	CSAPGRGLNYGYTF
TRBV5-4	NA	TRBD1	TRBJ2-7	TGTGCCAGCAGCTCGGGACAGACGAGCTCCTACGAGCAGTACTTC	CASSSGQTSSYEQYF
TRBV24-1	many	TRBD1	TRBJ1-5	TGTGCCACCAGTCGGACAGGGCAACAGCCCCAGCATTTT	CATSRTGQQPQHF
TRBV5-1	NA	TRBD1	TRBJ1-5	TGCGCCAGCAGCGTCTCAACGGACAGGGAAGAGGTTCAGCCCCAGCATTTT	CASSVSTDREEVQPQHF
TRBV10-3	many	NA	TRBJ1-1	TGTGCCATCAGTGGAGGGGTGAACACTGAAGCTTTCTTT	CAISGGVNTEAFF
TRBV29-1	NA	NA	TRBJ2-6	TGCAGCGTTGCCAGGGGCCTGAACACTGAAGCTTTC	CSVARGLNTEAF
TRBV9	NA	TRBD2	TRBJ2-6	TGTGCCAGCAGCGTAGACCCGCGCGGGGGGTACTCTGGGGCCAACGTCCTGACTTTC	CASSVDPRGGYSGANVLTF
TRBV9	many	NA	TRBJ1-4	TGTGCCAGCAGCGTAGTTCCGTATGGCCCTGAGGAAAAACTGTTTTTT	CASSVVPYGPEEKLFF
TRBV7-9	many	NA	TRBJ1-1	TGTGCCAGCACCTGGCGGGGGGCCCGCACTGAAGCTTTCTTT	CASTWRGARTEAFF